These T cell receptor beta chains were read from a single sample in a study of blood T cells in healthy people across ages. TCRdb called the 5' RACE reads again in MiXCR, with one record for every CDR3 protein. The profile shows around 1,500,000 distinct CDR3 sequences, approximately 40% of them singletons. The sample consisted of blood. The origin of the receptors is a woman aged 18-29 years in good health. Both conserved end residues are part of each CDR3. D genes are given only for firm matches. Not all rows give a size; the values are once, few, many and, for expanded clones, a class.

size | J | D | V | DNA | CDR3
- | TRBJ2-1 | - | TRBV27 | TGTGCCAGCAGTTTCAGGCGGCCCAGATCCTACAATGAGCAGTTCTTC | CASSFRRPRSYNEQFF
- | TRBJ2-4 | TRBD2 | TRBV19 | TGTGCCAGTAGTATGAGCGGGAGTGGGGACATTCAGTACTTC | CASSMSGSGDIQYF
- | TRBJ2-5 | - | TRBV6-1 | TGTGCCAGCAGTCAAACAGTATGGGAGACCCAGTACTTC | CASSQTVWETQYF
- | TRBJ2-3 | TRBD2 | TRBV2 | TGTGCCAGCAAGCTAGCGGGGTACACAGATACGCAGTATTTT | CASKLAGYTDTQYF
few | TRBJ1-1 | TRBD1 | TRBV28 | TGTGCCAGCCCGTCCGGAACAGGGGGCATGAACACTGAAGCTTTCTTT | CASPSGTGGMNTEAFF
few | TRBJ1-2 | TRBD1 | TRBV5-6 | TGTGCCAGCAGCATACGGGACAGGGACTATGGCTACACCTTC | CASSIRDRDYGYTF
- | TRBJ2-3 | - | TRBV10-1 | TGCGCCAGCAGTGAGTCTCCGGAACGAGATACGCAGTATTTT | CASSESPERDTQYF
- | TRBJ2-1 | - | TRBV12-3/TRBV12-4 | TGTGCCAGCAGTCCCGAGGGGGGGAGCCCCAAAGAGCAGTTCTTC | CASSPEGGSPKEQFF
- | TRBJ2-7 | TRBD1 | TRBV2 | TGTGCCAGCGGGACAGCCGGCGAGCAGTACTTC | CASGTAGEQYF
few | TRBJ1-2 | - | TRBV20-1 | TGCAGTGCTAGAGATATCCGGTTCTATGGCTACACCTTC | CSARDIRFYGYTF
- | TRBJ2-3 | - | TRBV6-5 | TGTGCCAGCAGTTACTCGAAGGGCGGAGGGAGCACAGATACGCAGTATTTT | CASSYSKGGGSTDTQYF
- | TRBJ2-7 | TRBD2 | TRBV4-2 | TGTGCCAGCAGCCAAGAAGGGCTTAGCGGGAACGGCAATGAGCAGTACTTC | CASSQEGLSGNGNEQYF
few | TRBJ2-3 | TRBD2 | TRBV14 | TGTGCCAGCAGCCGGGGACTAGCGTCAGATACGCAGTATTTT | CASSRGLASDTQYF
- | TRBJ2-2 | TRBD2 | TRBV12-3/TRBV12-4 | TGTGCCAGCAGTTCCCTGAGACTAGCGGGGGACCACCCGGGGGAGCTGTTTTTT | CASSSLRLAGDHPGELFF
- | TRBJ2-1 | - | TRBV6-1 | TGTGCCAGCGACTCAAGGGCTGCTGGGCAGTTCTTC | CASDSRAAGQFF
- | TRBJ2-7 | - | TRBV12-3/TRBV12-4 | TGTGCCAGCAGTTCAGGGTTGGTAGCCTACGAGCAGTACTTC | CASSSGLVAYEQYF